A selection of T cell receptor beta chains follows, all from one sample in a study of CD8+ T cells in alopecia areata. Only in-frame clones appear in the TCRdb table, and some are missing; sequencing was by immunoSEQ multiplex PCR. This table has 110,000 or so clones, 45% to 65% appearing once. The starting material was CD4+ T cells sorted from blood, obtained at week 24, from a patient treated with tofacitinib. The receptor set was obtained from a human donor with alopecia areata. Both conserved end residues are part of each CDR3. The D gene is left open where the match is weak. Size is stated for part of the rows, as once, few or many counts, or as a class when the clone is expanded.

TRBV5-1	few	TRBJ2-7	-	TGCGCCAGCAGCTTGGGACAGGTTTACTACGAGCAGTACTTC	CASSLGQVYYEQYF
TRBV23-1	few	TRBJ2-7	-	TGCGCCAGCAGTCAACCACACACCTACGAGCAGTACTTC	CASSQPHTYEQYF
TRBV29-1	-	TRBJ2-7	TRBD1	TGCAGCGCCGGGACAGCCCAATACGAGCAGTACTTC	CSAGTAQYEQYF
TRBV2	-	TRBJ2-5	-	TGTGCCAGCAGTGGGAGGCAGACCCAGTACTTC	CASSGRQTQYF
TRBV6-5	once	TRBJ2-7	-	TGTGCCAGCAGAAGGGACCTGCAATCATTC	CASRRDLQSF
TRBV7-9	-	TRBJ1-6	-	TGTGCCAGCAGCTTACAGCGCGGGGTATGGGATAATTCACCCCTCCACTTT	CASSLQRGVWDNSPLHF
TRBV5-1	once	TRBJ2-5	-	TGCGCCAGCAGCTTGGTGGACGGCAGTGAGACCCAGTACTTC	CASSLVDGSETQYF
TRBV30	-	TRBJ2-1	TRBD2	TGTGCCTGGGGCCCCGACCCGACCGGACTAGCAGTCAGCTTCTTC	CAWGPDPTGLAVSFF
TRBV18	-	TRBJ2-3	-	TGTGCCAGCTCACCCTCCCATGGAGATACGCAGTATTTT	CASSPSHGDTQYF
TRBV5-1	-	TRBJ2-7	-	TGCGCCAGCAGTCGCGACGGACAGAGCTCCTACGAGCAGTACTTC	CASSRDGQSSYEQYF
TRBV23-1	few	TRBJ2-5	-	TGCGCCAGCAGTCAAACCCGTGTGGCCCAGTACTTC	CASSQTRVAQYF
TRBV5-1	few	TRBJ2-1	-	TGCGCCAGCAGCTTCTCTTCCCGACGTGCTAACAATGAGCAGTTCTTC	CASSFSSRRANNEQFF
TRBV19	few	TRBJ2-2	-	TGTGCCAGTAGTACGGTGACGGTGAACACCGGGGAGCTGTTTTTT	CASSTVTVNTGELFF
TRBV29-1	-	TRBJ1-1	-	TGCAGCGCCCGACGGCAGAACACTGAAGCTTTCTTT	CSARRQNTEAFF
TRBV4-2	-	TRBJ2-5	TRBD2	TGTGCCAGCAGCCAAGGCTTGACTAGCGGGGGGAAAGAGACCCAGTACTTC	CASSQGLTSGGKETQYF
TRBV27	-	TRBJ2-7	-	TGTGCCAGCAGTTTTAGCCTCCTTGGATTCGGCGAGCAGTACTTC	CASSFSLLGFGEQYF
TRBV7-2	-	TRBJ1-1	-	TGTGCCAGCAGCTCTTGGACAGACACTGAAGCTTTCTTT	CASSSWTDTEAFF
TRBV7-6	-	TRBJ2-7	TRBD1	TGTGCCAGCAGCTTAGAGGACAGGGGCCACGAGCAGTACTTC	CASSLEDRGHEQYF
TRBV7-9	-	TRBJ1-2	-	TGTGCCAGCAGCCCCCCCCAGGCCGGCTACACCTTC	CASSPPQAGYTF
TRBV6-5	-	TRBJ2-3	-	TGTGCCAGCAGCACCGGGGCCTACACAGATACGCAGTATTTT	CASSTGAYTDTQYF
TRBV30	-	TRBJ1-6	-	TGTGCCTGGACGCGCGGGCAGCTTAATTCACCCCTCCACTTT	CAWTRGQLNSPLHF
TRBV23-1	-	TRBJ2-1	TRBD1	TGCGCCAGCAGTCAATCCCGACCCCGACAGGGGATAAGGTCCTCCTACAATGAGCAGTTCTTC	CASSQSRPRQGIRSSYNEQFF
TRBV10-3	-	TRBJ2-1	TRBD1	TGTGCCATCAGGCCGGGACAGGGGGCCCAAGGGGAGTTCTTC	CAIRPGQGAQGEFF
TRBV6-6	-	TRBJ2-3	-	TGTGCCAGCAACCCGCAAATACCGATCACAGATACGCAGTATTTT	CASNPQIPITDTQYF
TRBV5-1	few	TRBJ2-7	-	TGCGCCAGCAGCTTAGGGGAGTCCTCCTACGAGCAGTACTTC	CASSLGESSYEQYF
TRBV7-2	-	TRBJ1-6	-	TGTGCCAGCAGCTCACAACCAAGGAGTCTATCACCCCTCCACTTT	CASSSQPRSLSPLHF
TRBV5-4	-	TRBJ1-1	-	TGTGCCAGCAGCTTGGAGGTAACGCTGGGAACTGAAGCTTTCTTT	CASSLEVTLGTEAFF
TRBV30	-	TRBJ2-5	-	TGTGCCTGGAGCAGAACGGGGAACCAAGAGACCCAGTACTTC	CAWSRTGNQETQYF
TRBV29-1	few	TRBJ1-3	-	TGCAGCGTTCAGGGGCAGGCTGGAAACACCATATATTTT	CSVQGQAGNTIYF
TRBV29-1	-	TRBJ2-5	-	TGCAGCGTTGTAATTCTGGCGGGACATCAGGAGACCCAGTACTTC	CSVVILAGHQETQYF
TRBV5-1	-	TRBJ2-1	TRBD1	TGCGCCAGCAGCTTAGGACAGGGAGGAAGAAATGAGCAGTTCTTC	CASSLGQGGRNEQFF
TRBV29-1	-	TRBJ1-2	-	TGCAGCGTTGTGCGGGGTCACTATGGCTACACCTTC	CSVVRGHYGYTF
TRBV6-1	-	TRBJ1-6	-	TGTGCCAGCAGTGAACAGGGAGGGAATTCACCCCTCCACTTT	CASSEQGGNSPLHF
TRBV29-1	-	TRBJ1-2	-	TGCAGCGTTGATGCTGGCGGCAGTAACTATGGCTACACCTTC	CSVDAGGSNYGYTF
TRBV7-2	-	TRBJ2-7	-	TGTGCCAGCAGCTCGCCACCGGGGGCCCCGAGCTCCTACGAGCAGTACTTC	CASSSPPGAPSSYEQYF
TRBV29-1	once	TRBJ1-1	-	TGCAGCGTTGCACGGGGTATTCGGACTGAAGCTTTCTTT	CSVARGIRTEAFF
TRBV7-2	-	TRBJ2-5	-	TGTGCCAGCAGCTTAGCCCAGCCCAGCGGTGAGACCCAGTACTTC	CASSLAQPSGETQYF
TRBV30	-	TRBJ1-6	-	TGTGCCTGGAGTGCTGGGCTGAATTCACCCCTCCACTTT	CAWSAGLNSPLHF
TRBV29-1	-	TRBJ1-2	-	TGCAGCGTTGGGTCCTATGGCTACACCTTC	CSVGSYGYTF
TRBV6-6	-	TRBJ1-2	TRBD1	TGTGCCAGCAGTTACTCGGACAGGAATAACTATGGCTACACCTTC	CASSYSDRNNYGYTF
TRBV5-1	-	TRBJ2-7	-	TGCGCCAGCAGCTTGGCCAGCCGGGCCCAGGGCTTCTACGAGCAGTACTTC	CASSLASRAQGFYEQYF
TRBV30	-	TRBJ1-1	-	TGTGCCTGGAGTTACCAGGGTCCGAACACTGAAGCTTTCTTT	CAWSYQGPNTEAFF
TRBV5-1	-	TRBJ2-1	-	TGCGCCAGCAGCTTGGAGGGGCACAATGAGCAGTTCTTC	CASSLEGHNEQFF